The source of this T cell receptor (beta chain) is a study of cytotoxic CD8 clonotypes in ibrutinib-treated CLL. Study summary: Response samples were obtained once patients had received a median 12 months of treatment, range 6 to 36.

The germline V gene encodes CDR1 LGHNA and CDR2 YSLEER. The CDR3 length is 18 residues. V was cut by 1 base and J by 2 bases, with 21 bases left in between. Genomic DNA (roughly 1.8 micrograms) was obtained from cryopreserved PBMCs for construction of TCR beta libraries. Broader study findings: Public clonotypes were seen rarely and were contracted or stable on treatment. Clonality was higher at ibrutinib response and returned toward baseline at progression.

In the case of this clone: The target antigen is unknown.

TCRdb's table, derived via immunoSEQ multiplex PCR, lists solely in-frame clones and lacks some. The data hold over 70,000 clones, with about 86% observed a single time. The TCR originated in a human donor with chronic lymphocytic leukemia. The input for sequencing was PBMCs, taken before ibrutinib treatment. The chain uses TRBV4-3 and TRBJ2-7, with a weak D call TRBD1 (6 bases). In nucleotides, the CDR3 is TGCGCCAGCAGCCAAGTGTCGACCAACAGGGCCCAACCCTACGAGCAGTACTTC. Translated, it gives CASSQVSTNRAQPYEQYF.